Below, 4 T cell receptor beta chains from the same sample are listed, as sequenced in a study of regulatory T cells in long-lasting Graves disease. Arm-PCR of CDR3 regions and iRepertoire HTBI primers were used to build TCR beta libraries. MiXCR, applied by TCRdb to the multiplex PCR reads, yields one record per CDR3 protein. The table records some 200,000 distinct CDR3 sequences, around 20% of them present only once. Time point here: newly diagnosed GD, antithyroid drugs for less than 3 months. Isolated PBMC RNA provided the starting material for the TCR library. The same specimen was also included in a second study, on T cells in Graves' hyperthyroidism and ophthalmopathy.

The sample consisted of peripheral blood mononuclear cells (PBMCs), taken at new diagnosis, from a patient treated with antithyroid drugs. All receptors derive from a woman in her 30s with Graves disease.

Concerning this clonotype: A much larger clonotype is one base distant, so this may be a read error. V gene TRBV28 combines with J gene TRBJ1-5; 7 bases fit TRBD1. CDR1 and CDR2 from the germline V gene are MDHEN and SYDVKM. The length of the CDR3 is 14 residues. J was trimmed by 2 bases and V by 6 bases; bases with no gene match: 4. CDR3 DNA: TGTGCCAGCAGAGAAGGGGGCGGCAATCAGCCCCAGCATTTT. Protein sequence: CASREGGGNQPQHF. Supplemented by reference TRBV28 and TRBJ1-5, the full variable domain reads DVKVTQSSRYLVKRTGEKVFLECVQDMDHENMFWYRQDPGLGLRLIYFSYDVKMKEKGDIPEGYSVSREKKERFSLILESASTNQTSMYLCASREGGGNQPQHFGDGTRLSIL.

As regards this clonotype: With only one base between it and a far larger clone, this is likely a read error. The chain links TRBV6-2 or TRBV6-3 to TRBJ2-7; no reliable D call. Between the trimmed V and J ends, which lost 5 bases and 2 bases, there was a span of 10 bases. Germline V gene data show CDR1 as MNHEY and CDR2 as SVGEGT. The CDR3 totals 13 residues. CDR3 sequence: CASSERPPYEQYF. The CDR3, as DNA: TGTGCCAGCAGTGAGCGCCCCCCCTACGAGCAGTACTTC.

About this clonotype itself: A much larger clonotype is one base distant, so this may be a read error. The chain recombines TRBV7-8 with TRBJ2-7; TRBD2 might be the D (5 bases). The CDR3 is 14 amino acids. CDR1 is SGHVS, CDR2 FQNEAQ, per germline. The chain's CDR3 is CVSSPRGTRTTQYF. In DNA form, the CDR3 reads TGTGTCAGCAGCCCCCGGGGTACCCGAACGACGCAGTACTTC.

This clonotype was observed many times. The rearrangement links TRBV10-2 to TRBJ2-7; the match to TRBD1 covers 7 bases. Germline V gene sequence: CDR1 WSHSY, CDR2 SAAADI. V gave up 10 bases and J gave up 4 bases; unmatched junction bases: 7. The CDR3 totals 12 residues. The CDR3 nucleotides are TGCGCCATGATGGACAGGCCGTACGAGCAGTACTTC. The encoded protein is CAMMDRPYEQYF.